This T cell receptor beta chain was captured in a study of neoadjuvant nivolumab and ipilimumab in lung cancer (dated by TCRdb to 2020 to 2022). In the study overall: Nivolumab was administered intravenously at 3 mg/kg on days 1, 15 and 29, and in the combination arm ipilimumab 1 mg/kg was added on day 1 only. The primary endpoint of the trial was the rate of major pathologic response (MPR) in the intention-to-treat population of each study arm. In the trial, 44 patients with operable NSCLC were treated, of whom 23 were randomized to nivolumab monotherapy and roughly 21 to nivolumab plus ipilimumab. The study compared TCR repertoires in pretherapy (baseline) peripheral blood with TCR repertoires in tumors resected at surgery following neoadjuvant immune checkpoint blockade. Matched pretherapy and resected tumor pairs were analyzed for seven patients: four treated with nivolumab and three with nivolumab plus ipilimumab. Results the study describes overall, beyond this receptor: No significant correlation was found between TCR clonality and pathologic tumor regression, and only one major-pathologic-response sample was available for the clonality analysis. Pretherapy blood TCR richness correlated positively with richness in tumors resected after neoadjuvant therapy (Spearman R of about 0.8). Tumor T-cell richness and clonality rose from pretherapy to surgery in three of three dual-therapy tumors but in only two of four nivolumab-treated tumors. Greater TCR richness and clonality were observed in resected tumors than in tumor-adjacent uninvolved lung, and increases were observed in more dual-therapy-treated tumors. TCR sequencing was performed in a small number of samples.

To note about this clone: It lacks a known antigen. Mismatch with germline at one junction end may stem from a read error.

Receptor amplification or capture employed the immunoSEQ multiplex PCR assay. For the original study's pipeline: Richness and clonality were used to summarize the repertoires, and clones that significantly expanded or contracted between pre- and post-therapy samples were identified. TCRdb retrieved this table from immuneACCESS and kept in-frame rearrangements only. Not all clones are present; in checked studies, unresolved V genes account for under half, and no reason is known for the remainder. V and J calls and clone size are copied from that table; D and trimming were computed from the DNA. The sample table records some 31,000 clones; 92% of these occur just once. The ten top clones hold 2.1% of the sample. The germline V gene encodes CDR1 KGHSH and CDR2 LQKENI. Measured from the cysteine to the phenylalanine, the CDR3 is 12 residues long. CDR3 DNA only is kept here, 36 bases in frame from base 1.

According to the study, the label for this sample's time point signals: at surgical resection after neoadjuvant nivolumab +/- ipilimumab. The samples were taken from NEOSTAR, a phase 2 randomized trial in operable NSCLC that tested neoadjuvant nivolumab or nivolumab plus ipilimumab, followed by surgery. The sequence is built from TRBV18 and TRBJ1-4, with an unclear D gene assignment. Specimen: peripheral blood, collected after neoadjuvant nivolumab, alone or with ipilimumab, at or shortly before surgery. The receptor was derived from an adult with non-small cell lung cancer. The sequence in DNA is TGTGCCAGCTCGCCACGGGAAGGGAAACTGTTTTTT. Translated, this is CASSPREGKLFF.